This TCR beta chain was captured in a study of vaccination and CD4 T cells after COVID-19. Overall study context: Convalescent persons amounted to six males plus four females, two of whom were Hispanic. Some control cultures received a CEFX pool, which served as the positive control. Others received an HIV-1 Nef pool or no peptide.

The Oncomine TCR Beta short-read assay sequenced DNA from cultured CD4+ T cells. TCRdb re-analysed the PCR reads in MiXCR, keeping a single row per CDR3 protein. Here the sample spans approximately 15,000 distinct CDR3 sequences, roughly 50% being singletons. As for this clonotype: Its antigen is currently unknown.

The CDR3 covers 15 residues. In germline, CDR1 is LNHDA, CDR2 SQIVND (reference sequence). V lost 1 base, J lost 4 bases, and 10 bases lay in between. Stated treatment: roughly 10-day PBMC culture with coronavirus spike peptide pools or control peptides (ViraFEST assay). With about 10 ug/ml peptide pools and approximately 10 IU/ml IL-2, PBMCs were cultured at a few million per well. CD4+ T cells were isolated by negative selection after less than twelve days of culture. This clonotype was sampled from a human donor who had recovered from COVID-19. This chain joins TRBV19 and TRBJ2-2; a possible D gene is TRBD1 (6 bases). Material: CD4+ T cells from blood, cultured in vitro. The CDR3, as DNA: TGTGCCAGTAGTATAGGACAGGACGGCACCGGGGAGCTGTTTTTT. This sequence encodes CASSIGQDGTGELFF.